This TCR beta chain was captured in a study of cytomegalovirus exposure and HLA in healthy donors. This PCR relied on a set of 60 Vbeta primers and 13 Jbeta primers. Method: immunoSEQ multiplex PCR; TCRdb's copy keeps in-frame clones and lacks some. Of some 150,000 clones listed, roughly four fifths are singletons. Regarding the study as a whole: There were 150 or so TCR beta chains listed as cytomegalovirus-associated. In a later analysis, TCR association rates varied by HLA locus: DRB1 most, HLA-C fewest.

On this clone: What it binds is not known.

The germline V gene encodes CDR1 SGHRS and CDR2 YFSETQ. CDR3 length: 13 residues. Trimming took 5 bases from V and 2 from J, leaving 11 bases between them. The V call is TRBV5-1, the J call TRBJ2-7; D is perhaps TRBD1 (6 bases). The sequence was collected from a man aged 35-49 years in good health and CMV-seronegative. The sequenced sample was PBMCs. Here the CDR3 reads CASSTGYTYEQYF. The CDR3 coding sequence is TGCGCCAGCAGTACAGGGTACACCTACGAGCAGTACTTC. Using reference TRBV5-1 and TRBJ2-7 for the parts outside the CDR3, the full variable domain is KAGVTQTPRYLIKTRGQQVTLSCSPISGHRSVSWYQQTPGQGLQFLFEYFSETQRNKGNFPGRFSGRQFSNSRSEMNVSTLELGDSALYLCASSTGYTYEQYFGPGTRLTVT.